The 28 T cell receptor beta chains in this list originate from one sample, sequenced in a study of blood T cell repertoires in COVID-19. Clones were read by immunoSEQ multiplex PCR, and TCRdb kept only the in-frame ones, dropping some. The sample holds a few hundred thousand clones, under 85% seen once. The specimen was peripheral blood. These receptors were taken from a human donor with COVID-19, enrolled during active disease. The donor label of this sample is uncertain.

The V gene is TRBV2, the J gene TRBJ2-1, with 7 bases matching TRBD2. J was trimmed by 4 bases and V by 6 bases; bases with no gene match: 9. Looked up from germline, CDR1 is SNHLY and CDR2 is FYNNEI. CDR3 length: 15 amino acids. This CDR3 is CASSPRASGYNEQFF. The CDR3 nucleotides read TGTGCCAGCAGCCCCCGGGCTAGCGGATACAATGAGCAGTTCTTC.

The chain uses TRBV28 and TRBJ1-3; TRBD1 might be the D (5 bases). The germline V gene has CDR1 MDHEN and CDR2 SYDVKM. V dropped 11 bases and J dropped 0 bases, with 17 bases sitting between them. This CDR3 spans 15 amino acids. CDR3 DNA: TGTGCCGTAGCCCAGGGCTTTAACTCTGGAAACACCATATATTTT. Its translation: CAVAQGFNSGNTIYF.

This chain uses TRBV7-2 with TRBJ2-5; D not resolved. The V gene lost 2 bases and the J gene lost 5 bases, with 9 bases spanning the gap. This CDR3 region has 13 residues. Germline lookup yields CDR1 SGHTA and CDR2 FQGNSA. DNA for the CDR3: TGTGCCAGCAGCTTAAGGAGAGAGGAGACCCAGTACTTC. This sequence encodes CASSLRREETQYF.

This clone appeared a single time. This chain uses TRBV7-9 with TRBJ1-2; a possible D gene is TRBD1 (6 bases). The CDR3 consists of 15 residues. Germline lookup yields CDR1 SEHNR and CDR2 FQNEAQ (reference sequence). Trimming left V 1 base short and J 5 bases short, with 14 bases between. CDR3 coding DNA: TGTGCCAGCAGCTTAGGACAGGCCGCAGGGTATGGCTACACCTTC. Its translation: CASSLGQAAGYGYTF.

The chain has TRBV3-1 (or the pseudogene TRBV3-2) and TRBJ2-5; TRBD1 matches 7 bases. Per germline, CDR1 LGHDT and CDR2 YNNKEL (reference sequence). Unmatched junction bases numbered 10, after V lost 4 bases and J lost 8 bases. CDR3 length: 14 amino acids. CDR3 DNA: TGTGCCAGCAGCCTGCTGGGGACAGTAGGCACCCAGTACTTC. It encodes CASSLLGTVGTQYF.

This sequence joins TRBV3-1 (or the pseudogene TRBV3-2) and TRBJ1-1; the D gene is possibly TRBD1 (6 bases). V lost 1 base and J lost 7, with 13 bases in between. This CDR3 is 14 amino acids long. The germline V gene has CDR1 LGHDT and CDR2 YNNKEL (reference sequence). CDR3 protein: CASSQGAGVIEAFF. The CDR3 DNA reads as TGTGCCAGCAGCCAAGGCGCAGGGGTGATTGAAGCTTTCTTT.

This chain uses TRBV29-1 with TRBJ2-7, with D possibly being TRBD1 (6 bases). V was clipped by 5 bases and J by 2 bases, with 10 bases between them. The CDR3 loop spans 12 amino acids. Germline lookup yields CDR1 SQVTM and CDR2 ANQGSEA. This CDR3 is CSVSQGPYEQYF. CDR3 DNA: TGCAGCGTTAGTCAGGGGCCCTACGAGCAGTACTTC.

In this sample, this clone turned up once. The genes are TRBV2 and TRBJ1-2, with TRBD1 matching over 7 bases. This CDR3 is built from 15 residues. Germline V gives CDR1 SNHLY, CDR2 FYNNEI. Trimming removed 7 bases from V and 5 bases from J; junction bases left unmatched: 13. The CDR3 DNA reads TGTGCCAGCACCGAGGGGGCAGCGAAAGTTTATGGCTACACCTTC. Amino acid sequence: CASTEGAAKVYGYTF.

The gene calls are TRBV7-2 and TRBJ1-1, with 8 nucleotides matching TRBD1. V lost 5 bases and J lost 2; bases outside the gene matches: 10. Germline V CDR1 and CDR2: SGHTA, FQGNSA. This CDR3 region has 16 residues. In nucleotides, the CDR3 is TGTGCCAGCAGCACTAGGACAGGGTTATTAAACACTGAAGCTTTCTTT. Protein: CASSTRTGLLNTEAFF.

This clone occurred a few times. The rearrangement links TRBV24-1 to TRBJ2-2, with D perhaps matching TRBD2 (5 bases). Trimming took 8 bases from V and 6 from J, leaving 12 bases between them. This CDR3 is built from 13 residues. Germline V gene data show CDR1 as KGHDR and CDR2 as SFDVKD. Written as DNA, the CDR3 is TGTGCCACCACCGTCGCGGGCTCCGGGGAGCTGTTTTTT. Translated: CATTVAGSGELFF.

The gene calls are TRBV5-3 and TRBJ2-7, with 9 bases lining up with TRBD1. TRBV5-3 is identified as an open reading frame with a role that is uncertain. CDR3 length: 17 residues. V was pared by 4 bases and J by 2 bases, with 13 bases of the junction left unmatched. CDR3 residues: CARSNGRATGGTYEQYF. The CDR3 bases are TGTGCCAGAAGCAATGGGCGCGCGACAGGGGGTACCTACGAGCAGTACTTC.

The chain employs TRBV24-1 and TRBJ2-1, with no clear D. CDR3 length: 11 amino acids. The germline CDR1 and CDR2 sequences are KGHDR and SFDVKD. V was trimmed by 6 bases and J by 8 bases, leaving 7 bases between them. The DNA for the CDR3 is TGTGCCACCAGTTACCAGGATGAGCAGTTCTTC. It yields the protein CATSYQDEQFF.

This chain connects TRBV6-6 to TRBJ1-1; TRBD1 aligns across 7 bases. From germline, CDR1 is MNHNY and CDR2 SVGAGI (reference sequence). V dropped 7 bases and J dropped 5; count of bases not matched to a gene: 7. This CDR3 contains 13 residues. The CDR3 region has the DNA TGTGCCAGCATCCAGGGGGTAGGTACTGAAGCTTTCTTT. It encodes CASIQGVGTEAFF.

The CDR3 coding sequence is TGTGCCAGCAGTTACGGAGGGGGCATGGGTCAGCCCCAGCATTTT. This translates into CASSYGGGMGQPQHF. The genes are TRBV27 and TRBJ1-5; 7 bases match TRBD1. J was trimmed by 6 bases and V by 4 bases; bases with no gene match: 9. From germline, CDR1 is MNHEY and CDR2 SMNVEV (reference sequence). This CDR3 spans 15 amino acids.

The chain uses TRBV25-1 and TRBJ2-1; 9 bases are shared with TRBD2. This CDR3 has 15 residues. V shed 2 bases, J shed 5 bases, and the junction held 4 bases outside the gene matches. Germline values: CDR1 MGHDK, CDR2 SYGVNS. For the CDR3, the DNA is TGTGCCAGCAGTGAAAGCGGGAGGATCAACAATGAGCAGTTCTTC. This sequence encodes CASSESGRINNEQFF.

The rearrangement links TRBV3-1 (or the pseudogene TRBV3-2) to TRBJ1-5; the D is unclear. CDR3 length: 12 residues. Trimming pared 6 bases from V and 5 bases from J, leaving 8 bases between. Germline-derived CDR1 and CDR2 are LGHDT and YNNKEL (reference sequence). CDR3 loop: CASSYTDQPQHF. CDR3 sequence (DNA): TGTGCCAGCAGTTATACAGATCAGCCCCAGCATTTT.

CDR3 DNA sequence: TGTGCCAGTAGTATAGACCTCCAGCCCCAGCATTTT. Translating it yields CASSIDLQPQHF. The chain is built from TRBV19 and TRBJ1-5; D gene ambiguous. Germline lookup yields CDR1 LNHDA and CDR2 SQIVND (reference sequence). This CDR3 region has 12 residues. Trimming stripped 0 bases from V and 7 bases from J, with 4 bases between. Full variable domain (outside the CDR3, taken from reference TRBV19 and TRBJ1-5): DGGITQSPKYLFRKEGQNVTLSCEQNLNHDAMYWYRQDPGQGLRLIYYSQIVNDFQKGDIAEGYSVSREKKESFPLTVTSAQKNPTAFYLCASSIDLQPQHFGDGTRLSIL.

This chain links TRBV28 with TRBJ2-7; 9 bases agree with TRBD2. The CDR3 consists of 15 residues. J was trimmed by 6 bases and V by 2 bases; bases with no gene match: 8. CDR1 MDHEN and CDR2 SYDVKM come from the germline V gene. CDR3 sequence (DNA): TGTGCCAGCAGTTTAGGAGCGGGAGGTTGGACCGAGCAGTACTTC. Protein: CASSLGAGGWTEQYF.

The rearrangement links TRBV19 to TRBJ2-3; 7 bases line up with TRBD2. CDR3 length: 14 amino acids. Unmatched junction bases numbered 3, after V lost 4 bases and J lost 2 bases. The V gene's germline CDR1 is LNHDA and CDR2 SQIVND (reference sequence). The CDR3 loop reads CASSTLAATDTQYF. The CDR3 DNA reads as TGTGCCAGTAGTACGCTAGCGGCCACAGATACGCAGTATTTT. Full variable domain (outside the CDR3, taken from reference TRBV19 and TRBJ2-3): DGGITQSPKYLFRKEGQNVTLSCEQNLNHDAMYWYRQDPGQGLRLIYYSQIVNDFQKGDIAEGYSVSREKKESFPLTVTSAQKNPTAFYLCASSTLAATDTQYFGPGTRLTVL.

This rearrangement joins TRBV19 to TRBJ2-7, with 8 positions matching TRBD1. The CDR3 length is 15 residues. Per germline, CDR1 LNHDA and CDR2 SQIVND (reference sequence). Losses at the gene ends were 4 bases for V and 6 bases for J; bases not matched to a gene: 11. The CDR3 here is CASSTTGGTDSEQYF. In nucleotides, the CDR3 is TGTGCCAGTAGTACCACAGGGGGAACAGACTCCGAGCAGTACTTC.

This chain joins TRBV7-6 and TRBJ2-5; 9 bases fit TRBD2. Trimming cost V 5 bases and J 5 bases; bases outside gene matches: 9. The CDR3 spans 15 residues. CDR1 is SGHVS and CDR2 is FNYEAQ in the germline V gene. CDR3 sequence reads: CASSPLAGLVETQYF. DNA of the CDR3: TGTGCCAGCAGCCCCCTAGCGGGATTAGTGGAGACCCAGTACTTC.

V and J are TRBV6-5 and TRBJ1-6; possible D gene TRBD1, 5 bases. V lost 7 bases and J lost 7, with 8 bases in between. Per germline, CDR1 MNHEY and CDR2 SVGAGI. CDR3 length: 12 amino acids. CDR3 nucleotide sequence: TGTGCCAGCAACCAGGGAAATTCACCCCTCCACTTT. Translated, it gives CASNQGNSPLHF.

The rearrangement links TRBV28 to TRBJ2-1; TRBD2 aligns across 8 bases. J gave up 9 bases and V 2 bases, and 3 bases lay outside the gene matches. The CDR3 is 13 residues long. The V gene's germline CDR1 is MDHEN and CDR2 SYDVKM. CDR3 residues: CASSLGLAAEQFF. CDR3 nucleotide sequence: TGTGCCAGCAGTTTAGGACTAGCTGCTGAGCAGTTCTTC. Drawing the rest from reference TRBV28 and TRBJ2-1, the complete variable domain is DVKVTQSSRYLVKRTGEKVFLECVQDMDHENMFWYRQDPGLGLRLIYFSYDVKMKEKGDIPEGYSVSREKKERFSLILESASTNQTSMYLCASSLGLAAEQFFGPGTRLTVL.

This chain uses TRBV7-2 with TRBJ2-7; TRBD2 agrees at 7 bases. With 7 bases clipped from V and 2 bases from J, the junction kept 8 bases outside the gene matches. CDR1 is SGHTA and CDR2 is FQGNSA in the germline V gene. This CDR3 has 14 amino acids. For the CDR3, the DNA is TGTGCCAGCACCAGGTGGGCGGGGGCCTACGAGCAGTACTTC. Translated: CASTRWAGAYEQYF.

This clone was seen once. The genes are TRBV9 and TRBJ1-5; 8 bases align to TRBD1. Germline V lookup: CDR1 SGDLS, CDR2 YYNGEE. The length of the CDR3 is 14 residues. With 4 bases clipped from V and 2 bases from J, the junction kept 2 bases outside the gene matches. The CDR3 here is CASSLQGGNQPQHF. In DNA form, the CDR3 reads TGTGCCAGCAGCTTACAGGGGGGCAATCAGCCCCAGCATTTT. Variable domain in full (rest from reference TRBV9 and TRBJ1-5): DSGVTQTPKHLITATGQRVTLRCSPRSGDLSVYWYQQSLDQGLQFLIQYYNGEERAKGNILERFSAQQFPDLHSELNLSSLELGDSALYFCASSLQGGNQPQHFGDGTRLSIL.

The chain recombines TRBV5-1 with TRBJ1-1; 9 bases map to TRBD1. Trimming cost V 6 bases and J 5 bases; bases outside gene matches: 5. Per germline, CDR1 SGHRS and CDR2 YFSETQ. CDR3 length: 13 residues. The CDR3 nucleotides read TGCGCCAGCAATACAGGGGGCGAAACTGAAGCTTTCTTT. Amino acid sequence: CASNTGGETEAFF.

The chain carries TRBV20-1 and TRBJ2-7; D unresolved. Germline V gene sequence: CDR1 DFQATT, CDR2 SNEGSKA (reference sequence). Trimming left V 3 bases short and J 2 bases short, with 14 bases between. CDR3 length: 14 residues. CDR3 in amino acids: CSASRGSPTYEQYF. The CDR3 nucleotides read TGCAGTGCTAGTCGCGGAAGTCCAACCTACGAGCAGTACTTC.

The V and J genes are TRBV3-1 (or the pseudogene TRBV3-2) and TRBJ2-7, with 8 bases fitting TRBD2. CDR1 LGHDT and CDR2 YNNKEL come from the germline V gene (reference sequence). Trimming cost V 4 bases and J 4 bases; bases outside gene matches: 6. The CDR3 consists of 14 residues. The CDR3 loop reads CASSPWSSGYEQYF. The CDR3 DNA reads as TGTGCCAGCAGCCCTTGGTCTAGCGGGTACGAGCAGTACTTC.